This passage covers 31 T cell receptor beta chains from one sample sequenced in a study of cytomegalovirus exposure and HLA in healthy donors. With 60 Vbeta and 13 Jbeta primers, the PCR was carried out. Some clones are missing from TCRdb's copy, which holds only in-frame ones; the method was immunoSEQ multiplex PCR. Of around 140,000 clones listed, approximately 80% were seen once; the top ten hold around 1.5%. The source material was PBMCs. The receptors originated from a woman between 40 and 50 years old in good health and CMV-seronegative.

This clone was counted a single time. The chain couples TRBV4-1 to TRBJ1-4; 7 nucleotides line up with TRBD1. CDR3 size: 16 residues. Germline CDR1 and CDR2: MGHRA and YSYEKL. V shed 0 bases and J 5 bases; nucleotides not matched to a gene: 6. CDR3 coding DNA: TGCGCCAGCAGCCAAGAGACCCACAGGGGAAATGAAAAACTGTTTTTT. Protein product: CASSQETHRGNEKLFF.

V usage is TRBV5-1 and J usage is TRBJ1-5; D is perhaps TRBD1 (5 bases). CDR3 size: 15 residues. CDR1 and CDR2 from the germline V gene are SGHRS and YFSETQ. Trimming cost V 1 base and J 0 bases, with 8 bases left between them. The CDR3 reads CASSLIGDSNQPQHF. CDR3 DNA: TGCGCCAGCAGCTTGATAGGGGATAGCAATCAGCCCCAGCATTTT. Full variable domain (rest looked up from reference TRBV5-1 and TRBJ1-5): KAGVTQTPRYLIKTRGQQVTLSCSPISGHRSVSWYQQTPGQGLQFLFEYFSETQRNKGNFPGRFSGRQFSNSRSEMNVSTLELGDSALYLCASSLIGDSNQPQHFGDGTRLSIL.

The chain's CDR3 is CASIPPAGYTEAFF. CDR3 DNA: TGTGCCAGCATCCCCCCCGCGGGGTACACTGAAGCTTTCTTT. The chain recombines TRBV28 with TRBJ1-1; D unclear. The CDR3 runs to 14 residues. Germline CDR1 MDHEN, CDR2 SYDVKM. V was pared by 7 bases and J by 3 bases, with 15 bases between.

The rearrangement links TRBV6-5 to TRBJ2-7, with TRBD2 matching over 7 bases. Germline-derived CDR1 and CDR2 are MNHEY and SVGAGI. The CDR3 runs 16 residues. With 0 bases clipped from V and 0 bases from J, the junction kept 5 bases outside the gene matches. The CDR3 protein is CASSYSGTTDSYEQYF. CDR3 DNA: TGTGCCAGCAGTTACTCGGGGACTACCGACTCCTACGAGCAGTACTTC.

In this sample, this clone turned up once. At one boundary the junction diverges from the germline segment, which might be a read error. The chain carries TRBV6-5 and TRBJ2-7; D gene uncertain. CDR3 length equals 11 residues. Germline CDR1 and CDR2: MNHEY and SVGAGI. CDR3 amino acids: CASSYSSEQYF. Written as DNA, the CDR3 is TGTGCCAGCAGTTACTCCTCCGAGCAGTACTTC.

The chain uses TRBV5-1 and TRBJ1-6, with D hard to call. This CDR3 region has 16 residues. The germline gives CDR1 SGHRS, CDR2 YFSETQ. With 9 bases removed from V and 10 bases from J, the gap between germline ends came to 26 bases. CDR3 DNA sequence: TGCGCCACCCGTCCCAACCCGGGCGCGGGAGGATCACCCCTCCACTTT. Amino acids: CATRPNPGAGGSPLHF.

V usage is TRBV6-6 and J usage is TRBJ1-6; TRBD1 might be the D (6 bases). The CDR3 runs to 16 residues. V was pared by 2 bases and J by 8 bases, with 16 bases between. Germline V gene sequence: CDR1 MNHNY, CDR2 SVGAGI (reference sequence). The CDR3 nucleotides read TGTGCCAGCAGTTACACCAACAGGGCCCATTATTCACCCCTCCACTTT. Translating gives CASSYTNRAHYSPLHF.

Only a few counts were recorded for this clone. The gene calls are TRBV4-2 and TRBJ1-4; perhaps TRBD1 as D (5 bases). This CDR3 spans 14 amino acids. Germline V gene data show CDR1 as LGHNA and CDR2 as YNFKEQ. Deletions cut 2 bases from V and 13 bases from J, with 17 bases between. The CDR3 spells CASSQSRKTASLFF. The CDR3 DNA sequence: TGTGCCAGCAGCCAATCCAGGAAGACAGCCTCACTGTTTTTT.

This clone showed up just a few times. The CDR3 protein is CASSLPGRIAEAFF. In nucleotides, the CDR3 is TGTGCCAGCAGCTTACCCGGCAGGATAGCTGAAGCTTTCTTT. This rearrangement joins TRBV11-1 to TRBJ1-1; D is ambiguous. Germline CDR1 is SGHAT and CDR2 is FQDESV (reference sequence). The V end was cut by 2 bases, the J end by 6 bases, with 13 bases between. CDR3 length: 14 amino acids.

This clone was seen a handful of times. The chain carries TRBV6-1 and TRBJ2-5; 8 positions match TRBD2. The DNA end is a closer match to TRBJ2-7, so the J assignment may be wrong. This CDR3 has 15 residues. Germline CDR1 is MNHNS and CDR2 is SASEGT. CDR3 residues: CASSDRRGVTYEQYF. The CDR3 coding sequence is TGTGCCAGCAGTGACCGGCGGGGGGTCACCTACGAGCAGTACTTC.

The chain joins TRBV5-6 to TRBJ1-6; D gene uncertain. Germline CDR1 reads SGHDT; CDR2 reads YYEEEE. V lost 1 base and J lost 9, with 5 bases in between. The length of the CDR3 is 12 residues. The CDR3 here is CASSLLASPLHF. The CDR3 nucleotides are TGTGCCAGCAGCTTGTTAGCTTCACCCCTCCACTTT.

The chain combines TRBV5-4 with TRBJ2-3, with 15 positions matching TRBD2. The CDR3 runs 17 residues. V gave up 4 bases and J gave up 2 bases; unmatched junction bases: 5. Germline values: CDR1 SGHNT, CDR2 YYREEE (reference sequence). The CDR3 DNA follows: TGTGCCAGCAGCCCTGGGACTAGCGGGGGGTCCACAGATACGCAGTATTTT. This gives the protein CASSPGTSGGSTDTQYF.

V usage is TRBV5-1 and J usage is TRBJ2-7, with D tentatively TRBD1 (5 bases). V lost 3 bases, J lost 4 bases, and 17 bases lay in between. The CDR3 loop spans 15 amino acids. Germline CDR1 SGHRS, CDR2 YFSETQ. The CDR3 protein is CASSWGSVGQYEQYF. The CDR3, as DNA: TGCGCCAGCAGCTGGGGCAGCGTAGGTCAATACGAGCAGTACTTC.

About this clone: An end of the junction does not agree with germline; a read error may underlie this. The rearrangement uses TRBV7-9 and TRBJ1-2, with TRBD1 as a possible D gene (5 bases). Germline loops: CDR1 SEHNR, CDR2 FQNEAQ (reference sequence). The CDR3 extends over 13 amino acids. The CDR3 sequence is CSSSLGHLYGYTF. For the CDR3, the DNA is TGTTCCAGCAGCTTAGGACACCTCTATGGCTACACCTTC.

This clone was counted at least ten times. The chain employs TRBV6-1 and TRBJ1-5; D not resolved. Trimming shortened V by 7 bases and J by 9 bases, and 10 bases separated the two germline ends. This CDR3 is 11 amino acids long. Germline V gene lookup returns CDR1 MNHNS and CDR2 SASEGT. The CDR3 here is CASNQEGPQHF. CDR3 coding DNA: TGTGCCAGCAATCAGGAGGGGCCCCAGCATTTT.

V gene TRBV28 combines with J gene TRBJ2-7; weak D call: TRBD1 (5 bases). V lost 9 bases, J lost 5 bases, and 14 bases lay in between. Germline CDR1 reads MDHEN; CDR2 reads SYDVKM. CDR3 length: 12 amino acids. The CDR3 region has the DNA TGTGCCAGTGGGCAGGGTATCCACGAGCAGTACTTC. It codes for CASGQGIHEQYF.

CDR3 DNA sequence: TGTGCCAGCAGTTTCGCGGGGCCAAACACCGGGGAGCTGTTTTTT. The encoded protein is CASSFAGPNTGELFF. The rearrangement uses TRBV7-9 and TRBJ2-2, with a tentative D call TRBD2 (6 bases). The CDR3 spans 15 residues. Germline V gene lookup returns CDR1 SEHNR and CDR2 FQNEAQ (reference sequence). V dropped 6 bases and J dropped 2 bases, with 13 bases sitting between them.

This clone was counted only a few times. The chain carries TRBV5-4 and TRBJ2-6; D gene unclear. The CDR3 consists of 16 residues. V shed 1 base and J shed 1 base, with 9 bases lying between them. Germline CDR1 is SGHNT and CDR2 is YYREEE (reference sequence). The CDR3 protein is CASSLYAGSGANVLTF. The CDR3 DNA sequence: TGTGCCAGCAGCTTGTATGCAGGTTCTGGGGCCAACGTCCTGACTTTC.

In this sample, this clone turned up once. This chain links TRBV2 with TRBJ2-3; 9 positions agree with TRBD2. V shed 3 bases, J shed 4 bases, and the junction held 14 bases outside the gene matches. This CDR3 is 18 amino acids long. From germline, CDR1 is SNHLY and CDR2 FYNNEI. CDR3 residues: CASSDPGTAGGIADTQYF. The DNA for the CDR3 is TGTGCCAGCAGTGACCCGGGAACAGCGGGGGGTATCGCAGATACGCAGTATTTT.

As concerns this clone: The junction and the germline gene differ at one end; a read error may be behind it. The chain combines TRBV13 with TRBJ2-7, with D maybe TRBD2 (6 bases). The germline CDR1 and CDR2 sequences are PRHDT and FYEKMQ (reference sequence). The CDR3 runs to 15 residues. CDR3 residues: CASTLGPTGEYEQYF. The CDR3, as DNA: TGTGCCAGCACCTTAGGGCCTACGGGAGAGTACGAGCAGTACTTC.

This chain connects TRBV6-6 to TRBJ1-5; D is undetermined. Germline CDR1 reads MNHNY; CDR2 reads SVGAGI (reference sequence). The length of the CDR3 is 11 residues. V lost 8 bases and J 5 bases, leaving 7 bases between the germline ends. The CDR3 reads CASAGDQPQHF. CDR3 DNA sequence: TGTGCCAGCGCCGGAGATCAGCCCCAGCATTTT.

This clone appeared a few times. V gene TRBV27 combines with J gene TRBJ2-2; weak D call: TRBD1 (6 bases). CDR3 length: 17 residues. V lost 6 bases, J lost 6 bases, and 23 bases lay in between. Germline CDR1 reads MNHEY; CDR2 reads SMNVEV (reference sequence). DNA of the CDR3: TGTGCCAGCAGCTTTTCCTCGGGACAAACAAAACCCGGGGAGCTGTTTTTT. Protein sequence: CASSFSSGQTKPGELFF.

This chain joins TRBV6-1 and TRBJ1-3, with D hard to call. V was pared by 8 bases and J by 1 base, with 15 bases between. This CDR3 has 15 amino acids. Germline V gene data show CDR1 as MNHNS and CDR2 as SASEGT. For the CDR3, the DNA is TGTGCCAGCGGAGACGGTCGAGCGTCTGGAAACACCATATATTTT. The encoded protein is CASGDGRASGNTIYF.

The J gene is TRBJ2-2, the V gene TRBV10-3; D call uncertain. This CDR3 contains 15 residues. V was shortened by 3 bases and J by 4 bases, with 12 bases between the two germline ends. The germline gives CDR1 ENHRY, CDR2 SYGVKD. The CDR3 sequence is CAISESEPGTGELFF. The DNA of the CDR3 is TGTGCCATCAGTGAATCCGAGCCGGGCACCGGGGAGCTGTTTTTT.

The chain uses TRBV7-9 and TRBJ2-7; 11 bases fit TRBD2. The germline gives CDR1 SEHNR, CDR2 FQNEAQ (reference sequence). J was trimmed by 6 bases and V by 0 bases; bases with no gene match: 4. CDR3 length equals 15 residues. The CDR3 DNA is TGTGCCAGCAGCTTAGCTAGCGGGGGGGCCCCCGAGCAGTACTTC. It codes for CASSLASGGAPEQYF. Using reference TRBV7-9 and TRBJ2-7 for the parts outside the CDR3, the full variable domain is DTGVSQNPRHKITKRGQNVTFRCDPISEHNRLYWYRQTLGQGPEFLTYFQNEAQLEKSRLLSDRFSAERPKGSFSTLEIQRTEQGDSAMYLCASSLASGGAPEQYFGPGTRLTVT.

The chain joins TRBV4-3 to TRBJ2-4; tentative D call: TRBD2 (5 bases). V was shortened by 0 bases and J by 3 bases, with 12 bases between the two germline ends. Germline CDR1 is LGHNA and CDR2 is YSLEER. The CDR3 totals 16 residues. The CDR3 nucleotides read TGCGCCAGCAGCCAAGATTGGGTAGGGAGCAAAAACATTCAGTACTTC. Translated, it gives CASSQDWVGSKNIQYF.

The J gene is TRBJ1-2, the V gene TRBV27; weak D call: TRBD1 (5 bases). Germline CDR1 is MNHEY and CDR2 is SMNVEV (reference sequence). With 0 bases removed from V and 0 bases from J, the gap between germline ends came to 11 bases. The CDR3 totals 16 residues. The CDR3 sequence: CASSLSTGGANYGYTF. Written as DNA, the CDR3 is TGTGCCAGCAGTTTATCGACGGGGGGGGCTAACTATGGCTACACCTTC.

The chain carries TRBV28 and TRBJ2-2, with 10 bases identical to TRBD1. J was trimmed by 5 bases and V by 6 bases; bases with no gene match: 3. The CDR3 covers 14 residues. Germline lookup yields CDR1 MDHEN and CDR2 SYDVKM. CDR3 sequence reads: CASRGTGVTGELFF. CDR3 in DNA: TGTGCCAGCAGAGGGACAGGGGTTACCGGGGAGCTGTTTTTT.

The chain uses TRBV10-3 and TRBJ2-2, with 8 nucleotides matching TRBD2. Germline CDR1 and CDR2: ENHRY and SYGVKD. This CDR3 has 18 amino acids. V was clipped by 4 bases and J by 0 bases; unmatched bases: 10. This chain's CDR3 is CAISGADWRGANTGELFF. CDR3 nucleotides: TGTGCCATCAGTGGCGCCGACTGGCGGGGGGCGAACACCGGGGAGCTGTTTTTT.

The count of this clone is one. V gene TRBV4-1 combines with J gene TRBJ1-2; D is possibly TRBD1 (5 bases). Trimming cost V 2 bases and J 5 bases, with 15 bases left between them. The germline CDR1 and CDR2 sequences are MGHRA and YSYEKL. There are 15 residues in the CDR3. CDR3 nucleotide sequence: TGCGCCAGCAGCCAACCGACAGCTCGAGGATATGGCTACACCTTC. Amino acid sequence: CASSQPTARGYGYTF.

CDR3 DNA sequence: TGCAGTATTAACCCAGACTCAAACTATGGCTACACCTTC. As protein: CSINPDSNYGYTF. V usage is TRBV29-1 and J usage is TRBJ1-2; D call uncertain. This CDR3 has 13 residues. Germline assignment: CDR1 SQVTM and CDR2 ANQGSEA. The whole variable domain, remainder taken from reference TRBV29-1 and TRBJ1-2, is SAVISQKPSRDICQRGTSLTIQCQVDSQVTMMFWYRQQPGQSLTLIATANQGSEATYESGFVIDKFPISRPNLTFSTLTVSNMSPEDSSIYLCSINPDSNYGYTFGSGTRLTVV.